Sequencing of this TCR beta chain was carried out in a study of T cells in Graves' hyperthyroidism and ophthalmopathy. V dropped 6 bases and J dropped 8 bases, with 11 bases sitting between them. This CDR3 contains 12 residues. From germline, CDR1 is MDHEN and CDR2 SYDVKM. From RNA transcripts, TCR beta CDR3 regions were amplified. During a first-round RT-PCR of the TCR CDR3, the HTBI primer set was used. TCRdb re-called the multiplex PCR reads with MiXCR, one entry per CDR3 protein. Among about 200,000 distinct CDR3 sequences listed, around 19% were seen once. The gene calls are TRBV28 and TRBJ2-1, with a possible D match to TRBD2 (5 bases). The source is a man between 35 and 55 years old with Graves' hyperthyroidism. The specimen was blood. The CDR3 coding sequence is TGTGCCAGCAGGGGAGACGGGGATGAGCAGTTCTTC. It specifies CASRGDGDEQFF.